This T cell receptor beta chain was sequenced during a study of graft-versus-host responses after intestinal transplantation. Regarding the study as a whole: Early post-transplant HvG declines tracked with peak circulating GvH clone levels. GvH clones appeared in recipient marrow, some first in ileum or blood. Graft-donor T cell macrochimerism coincided with high graft-versus-host to host-versus-graft clonal ratios in allografts.

Libraries were prepared by immunoSEQ multiplex PCR; TCRdb keeps only in-frame clonotypes and omits some of them. The sample holds fewer than 100,000 clones, 86% seen once. About this clone: Antigen unknown.

The CDR3 is 13 residues long. V was clipped by 2 bases and J by 1 base, with 2 bases between them. The germline CDR1 and CDR2 sequences are MRHNA and SNTAGT. The sample was PBMCs, taken 255 days after intestinal transplant. This chain uses TRBV6-4 with TRBJ2-2; D uncertain. The clonotype was recovered from a human patient who received an intestinal transplant, so some T cells may come from the graft donor. DNA for the CDR3: TGTGCCAGCAGTGACAGGAACACCGGGGAGCTGTTTTTT. This encodes CASSDRNTGELFF.